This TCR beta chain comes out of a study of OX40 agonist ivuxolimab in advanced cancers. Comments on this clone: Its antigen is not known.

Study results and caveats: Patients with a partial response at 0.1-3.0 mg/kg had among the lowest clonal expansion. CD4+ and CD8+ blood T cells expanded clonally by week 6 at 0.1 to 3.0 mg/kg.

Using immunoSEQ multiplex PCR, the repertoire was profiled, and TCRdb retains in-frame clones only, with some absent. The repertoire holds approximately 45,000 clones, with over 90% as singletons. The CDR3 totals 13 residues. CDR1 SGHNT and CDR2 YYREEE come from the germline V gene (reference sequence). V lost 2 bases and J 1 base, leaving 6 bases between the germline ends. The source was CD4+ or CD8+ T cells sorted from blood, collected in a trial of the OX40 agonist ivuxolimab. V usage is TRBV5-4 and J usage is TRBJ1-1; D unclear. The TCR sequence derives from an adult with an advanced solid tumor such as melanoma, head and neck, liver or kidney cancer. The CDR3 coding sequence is TGTGCCAGCAGCTTATGGAAGAACACTGAAGCTTTCTTT. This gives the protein CASSLWKNTEAFF.